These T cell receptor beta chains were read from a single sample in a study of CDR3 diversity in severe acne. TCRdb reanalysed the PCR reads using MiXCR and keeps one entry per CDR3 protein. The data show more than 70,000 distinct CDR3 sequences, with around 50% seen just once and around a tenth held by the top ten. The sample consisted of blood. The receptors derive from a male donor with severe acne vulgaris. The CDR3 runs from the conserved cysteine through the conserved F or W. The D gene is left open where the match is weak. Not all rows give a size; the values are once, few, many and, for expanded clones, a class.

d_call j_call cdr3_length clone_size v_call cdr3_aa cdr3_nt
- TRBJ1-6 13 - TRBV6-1 CASRGLSNSPLHF TGTGCCAGCAGGGGTCTCTCGAATTCACCCCTCCACTTT
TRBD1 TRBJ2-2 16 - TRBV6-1 CASSRVTGDNTGELFF TGTGCCAGCAGTAGGGTGACAGGGGATAACACCGGGGAGCTGTTTTTT
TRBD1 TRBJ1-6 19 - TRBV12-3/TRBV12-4 CASSPTGGYKLDFGSPLHF TGTGCCAGCAGCCCGACAGGGGGCTACAAACTTGATTTCGGTTCACCCCTCCACTTT
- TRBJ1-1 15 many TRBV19 CASRREAGYNTEAFF TGTGCCAGTAGGAGGGAGGCAGGGTACAACACTGAAGCTTTCTTT
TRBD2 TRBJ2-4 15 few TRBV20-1 CSARGRGAPWNIQYF TGCAGTGCTAGGGGGCGGGGGGCCCCCTGGAACATTCAGTACTTC
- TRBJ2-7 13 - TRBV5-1 CASVEDLTYEQYF TGTGCCAGCGTTGAAGATCTCACGTACGAGCAGTACTTC
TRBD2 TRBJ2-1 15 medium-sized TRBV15 CATSRPGLSIDEQFF TGTGCCACCAGCCGACCGGGACTATCTATCGATGAGCAGTTCTTC
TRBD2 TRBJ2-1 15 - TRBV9 CASSVEGTSNNEQFF TGTGCCAGCAGCGTAGAGGGGACTAGCAACAATGAGCAGTTCTTC
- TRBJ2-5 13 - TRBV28 CASSLSAGETQYF TGTGCCAGCAGTTTATCCGCGGGAGAGACCCAGTACTTC
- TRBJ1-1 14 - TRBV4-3 CASSQDYWTYEAFF TGCGCCAGCAGCCAAGACTATTGGACCTATGAAGCTTTCTTT
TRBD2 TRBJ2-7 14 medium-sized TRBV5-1 CASSLTSGSYEQYF TGCGCCAGCAGCCTGACTAGCGGGAGCTACGAGCAGTACTTC
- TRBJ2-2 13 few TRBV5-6 CASRLEGAGELFF TGTGCCAGCAGGCTGGAAGGGGCCGGGGAGCTGTTTTTT
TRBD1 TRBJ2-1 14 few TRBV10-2 CASSEWGQDNEQFF TGCGCCAGCAGTGAGTGGGGACAGGACAATGAGCAGTTCTTC
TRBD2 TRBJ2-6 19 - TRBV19 CASSPGEGINFSGANVLTF TGTGCCAGTAGTCCCGGGGAGGGGATAAATTTTTCTGGGGCCAACGTCCTGACTTTC
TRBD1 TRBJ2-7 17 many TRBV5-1 CASSSGTAYLSSYEQYF TGCGCCAGCAGCTCAGGGACAGCTTACTTGAGCTCCTACGAGCAGTACTTC
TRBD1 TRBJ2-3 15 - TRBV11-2 CASSPTGVRTDTQYF TGTGCCAGCAGCCCAACAGGGGTCCGCACAGATACGCAGTATTTT
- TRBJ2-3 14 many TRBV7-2 CASSMSAATDTQYF TGTGCCAGCAGCATGTCAGCCGCTACAGATACGCAGTATTTT
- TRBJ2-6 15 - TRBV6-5 CATSEAGSGANVLTF TGTGCCACCAGTGAGGCAGGGTCTGGGGCCAACGTCCTGACTTTC
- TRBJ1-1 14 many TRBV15 CATSRGAANTEAFF TGTGCCACCAGCAGAGGGGCAGCGAACACTGAAGCTTTCTTT
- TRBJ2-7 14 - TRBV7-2 CASSTGTRGYEQYF TGTGCCAGCAGTACCGGGACAAGAGGCTACGAGCAGTACTTC
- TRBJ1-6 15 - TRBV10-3 CASSGRGNINSPLHF TGTGCCAGCAGTGGTCGTGGGAACATTAATTCACCCCTCCACTTT
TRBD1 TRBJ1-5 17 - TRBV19 CASSIGRGPYGNQPQHF TGTGCCAGTAGTATTGGCAGGGGGCCTTACGGCAATCAGCCCCAGCATTTT
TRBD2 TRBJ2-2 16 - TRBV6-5 CASTLTSGVGTGELFF TGTGCCAGCACCCTGACTAGCGGAGTGGGCACCGGGGAGCTGTTTTTT
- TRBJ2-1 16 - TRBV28 CASGVGDPSSYNEQFF TGTGCCAGCGGCGTCGGGGACCCGAGCTCCTACAATGAGCAGTTCTTC
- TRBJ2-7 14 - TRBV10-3 CAISVGGGAYEQYF TGTGCCATCAGTGTCGGCGGAGGGGCCTACGAGCAGTACTTC
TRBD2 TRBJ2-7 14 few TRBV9 CASSVAIAGYEQYF TGTGCCAGCAGCGTAGCAATAGCGGGGTACGAGCAGTACTTC
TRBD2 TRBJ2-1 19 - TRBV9 CASSGIGTSGSFRFYEQFF TGTGCCAGCAGCGGGATAGGGACTAGCGGGAGCTTTCGATTTTATGAGCAGTTCTTC
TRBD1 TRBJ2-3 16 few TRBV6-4 CASSARTGSMSDTQYF TGTGCCAGCAGTGCTCGGACAGGTAGTATGTCAGATACGCAGTATTTT
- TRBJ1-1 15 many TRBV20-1 CSARDRRAFLTEAFF TGCAGTGCTAGAGATCGGAGGGCATTCCTCACTGAAGCTTTCTTT
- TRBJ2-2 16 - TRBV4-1 CASSRDTGINTGELFF TGCGCCAGCAGCCGAGATACAGGAATAAACACCGGGGAGCTGTTTTTT
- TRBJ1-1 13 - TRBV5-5 CASTARENTEAFF TGTGCCAGCACCGCGAGGGAAAACACTGAAGCTTTCTTT
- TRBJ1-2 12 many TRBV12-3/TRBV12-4 CASSLAGFGYTF TGTGCCAGCAGTTTGGCGGGGTTTGGCTACACCTTC
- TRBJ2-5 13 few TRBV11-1 CASSNGIQETQYF TGTGCCAGCAGCAACGGGATCCAAGAGACCCAGTACTTC
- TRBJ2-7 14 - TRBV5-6 CASSLSGAQDEQYF TGTGCCAGCAGCCTTAGCGGAGCCCAGGACGAGCAGTACTTC
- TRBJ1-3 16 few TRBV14 CASSPVSWSIGNTIYF TGTGCCAGCAGCCCGGTTTCCTGGAGCATCGGAAACACCATATATTTT
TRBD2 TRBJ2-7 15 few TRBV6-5 CASSLLAGGPYEQYF TGTGCCAGCAGCCTCCTAGCGGGAGGGCCCTACGAGCAGTACTTC
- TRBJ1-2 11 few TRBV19 CASSYGDGYTF TGTGCCAGCAGTTACGGAGATGGCTACACCTTC
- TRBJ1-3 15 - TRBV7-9 CASSQDSSWGNTIYF TGTGCCAGCAGCCAAGATTCTTCGTGGGGAAACACCATATATTTT
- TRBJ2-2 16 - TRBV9 CASSIGWGLGTGELFF TGTGCCAGCAGCATAGGGTGGGGGCTGGGCACCGGGGAGCTGTTTTTT
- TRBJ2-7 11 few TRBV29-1 CSVVGSYEQYF TGCAGCGTTGTGGGATCCTACGAGCAGTACTTC
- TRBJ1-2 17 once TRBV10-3 CAISEIGTVLKVDGYTF TGTGCCATCAGTGAGATAGGGACCGTTCTCAAAGTCGATGGCTACACCTTC
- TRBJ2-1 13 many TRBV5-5 CASSLQVINEQFF TGTGCCAGCAGCTTGCAGGTCATCAATGAGCAGTTCTTC
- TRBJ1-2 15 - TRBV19 CASSIVGGDANGYTF TGTGCCAGTAGTATAGTAGGAGGGGACGCAAATGGCTACACCTTC
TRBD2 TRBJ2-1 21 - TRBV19 CASSPTTGTSGSGGSRYEQFF TGTGCCAGTAGCCCCACCACCGGGACTAGCGGGAGTGGGGGATCTAGGTATGAGCAGTTCTTC
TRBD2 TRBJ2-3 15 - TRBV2 CASNGLAESTDTQYF TGTGCCAGCAATGGACTAGCGGAAAGCACAGATACGCAGTATTTT
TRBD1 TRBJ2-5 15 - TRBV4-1 CACSQGQGGGETQYF TGCGCCTGCAGCCAAGGACAGGGAGGAGGGGAGACCCAGTACTTC
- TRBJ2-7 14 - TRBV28 CASSFLTGTYEQYF TGTGCCAGCAGTTTTCTAACAGGTACCTACGAGCAGTACTTC
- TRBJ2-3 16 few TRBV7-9 CASSPTLTSNTDTQYF TGTGCCAGCAGCCCTACCCTGACTAGTAACACAGATACGCAGTATTTT
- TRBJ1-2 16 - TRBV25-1 CASSQRHGGLVYGYTF TGTGCCAGCAGTCAAAGGCACGGGGGGCTCGTCTATGGCTACACCTTC
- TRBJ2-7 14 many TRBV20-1 CSARAGGNSYEQYF TGCAGTGCTAGAGCTGGGGGGAACTCCTACGAGCAGTACTTC
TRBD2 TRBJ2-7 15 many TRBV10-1 CASSQGLAGGYEQYF TGCGCCAGCAGCCAAGGACTAGCGGGGGGCTACGAGCAGTACTTC
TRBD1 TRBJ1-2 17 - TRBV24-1 CATSDWGTGAANYGYTF TGTGCCACCAGTGATTGGGGGACAGGGGCCGCTAACTATGGCTACACCTTC
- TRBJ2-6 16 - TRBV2 CATTLGVGGGANVLTF TGTGCCACCACATTAGGGGTTGGGGGTGGGGCCAACGTCCTGACTTTC